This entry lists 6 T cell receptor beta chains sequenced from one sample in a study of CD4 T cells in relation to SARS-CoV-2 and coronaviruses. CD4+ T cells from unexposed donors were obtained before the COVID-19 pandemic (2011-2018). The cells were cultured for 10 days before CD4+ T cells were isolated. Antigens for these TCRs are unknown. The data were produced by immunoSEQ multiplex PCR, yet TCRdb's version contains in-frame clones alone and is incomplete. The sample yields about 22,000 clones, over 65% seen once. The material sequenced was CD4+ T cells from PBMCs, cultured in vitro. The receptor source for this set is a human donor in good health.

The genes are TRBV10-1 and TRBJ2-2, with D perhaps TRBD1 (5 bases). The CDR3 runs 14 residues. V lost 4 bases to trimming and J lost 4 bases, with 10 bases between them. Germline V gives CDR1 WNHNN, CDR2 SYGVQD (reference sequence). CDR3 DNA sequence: TGCGCCAGCAGTGTCCAGGGAATCACCGGGGAGCTGTTTTTT. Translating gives CASSVQGITGELFF.

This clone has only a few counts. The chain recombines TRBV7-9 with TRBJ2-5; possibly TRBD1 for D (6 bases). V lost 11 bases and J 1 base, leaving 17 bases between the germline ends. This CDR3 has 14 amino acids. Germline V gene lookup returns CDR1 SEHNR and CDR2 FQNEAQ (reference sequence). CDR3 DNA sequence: TGTGCCTCATTACAGGGTGCCCCCCAAGAGACCCAGTACTTC. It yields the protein CASLQGAPQETQYF.

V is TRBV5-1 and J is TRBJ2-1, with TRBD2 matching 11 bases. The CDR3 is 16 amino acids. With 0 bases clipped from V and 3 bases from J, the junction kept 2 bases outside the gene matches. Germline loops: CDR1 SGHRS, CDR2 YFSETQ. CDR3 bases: TGCGCCAGCAGCTTGGGTGGGACTAGCGGCTACAATGAGCAGTTCTTC. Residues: CASSLGGTSGYNEQFF.

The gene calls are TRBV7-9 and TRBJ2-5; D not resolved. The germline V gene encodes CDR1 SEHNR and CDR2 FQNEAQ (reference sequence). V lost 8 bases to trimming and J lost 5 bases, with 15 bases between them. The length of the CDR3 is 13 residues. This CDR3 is CASLPGGVETQYF. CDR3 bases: TGTGCCAGCCTCCCGGGTGGGGTGGAGACCCAGTACTTC.

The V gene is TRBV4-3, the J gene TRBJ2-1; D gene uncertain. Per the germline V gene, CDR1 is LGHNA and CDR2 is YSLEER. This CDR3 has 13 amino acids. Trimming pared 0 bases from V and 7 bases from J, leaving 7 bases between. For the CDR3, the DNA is TGCGCCAGCAGCCAAGAACAATGGAATGAGCAGTTCTTC. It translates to CASSQEQWNEQFF.

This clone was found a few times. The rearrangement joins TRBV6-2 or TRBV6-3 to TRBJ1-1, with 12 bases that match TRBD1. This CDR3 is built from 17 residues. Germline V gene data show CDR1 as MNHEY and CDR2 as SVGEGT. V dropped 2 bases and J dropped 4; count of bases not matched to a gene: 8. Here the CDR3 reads CASSYGGQGARGTEAFF. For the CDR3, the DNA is TGTGCCAGCAGTTACGGGGGACAGGGGGCAAGGGGCACTGAAGCTTTCTTT.